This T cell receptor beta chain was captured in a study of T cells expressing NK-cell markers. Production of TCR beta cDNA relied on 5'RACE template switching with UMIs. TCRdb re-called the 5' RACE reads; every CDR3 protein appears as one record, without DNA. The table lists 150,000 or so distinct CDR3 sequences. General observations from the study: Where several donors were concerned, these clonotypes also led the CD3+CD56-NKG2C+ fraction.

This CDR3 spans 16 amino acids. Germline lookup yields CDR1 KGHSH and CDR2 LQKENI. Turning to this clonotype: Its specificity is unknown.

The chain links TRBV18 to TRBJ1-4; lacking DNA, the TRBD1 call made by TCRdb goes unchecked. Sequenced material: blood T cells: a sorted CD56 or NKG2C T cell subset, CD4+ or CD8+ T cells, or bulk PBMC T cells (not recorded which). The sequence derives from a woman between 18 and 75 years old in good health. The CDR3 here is CASSPRESGGEEKLFF. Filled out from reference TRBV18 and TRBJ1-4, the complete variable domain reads NAGVMQNPRHLVRRRGQEARLRCSPMKGHSHVYWYRQLPEEGLKFMVYLQKENIIDESGMPKERFSAEFPKEGPSILRIQQVVRGDSAAYFCASSPRESGGEEKLFFGSGTQLSVL.